The following is a TCR beta chain sequence with its context. The antigen remains undetermined. V was cut by 5 bases and J by 9 bases, with 11 bases left in between. The CDR3 sequence is 12 residues long. Germline CDR1 MGHDK, CDR2 SYGVNS. The data derive from a study of T cell clonotyping in hematopoietic cell transplantation. Recipient blood drawn about 28 days pretransplant and days 30, 100, 180 after. Study conclusions and caveats: Broader posttransplant TCR repertoire diversity was predicted by graft donor and pretransplant recipient Inverse Simpson Index values. At the given depth, recipient repertoires were over 95% de novo clonotypes. After transplant, recipient diversity fell while pathologically expanded clonotypes grew through day 180.

This table comes from immunoSEQ multiplex PCR, and its TCRdb copy is limited to in-frame clones, with some not included. The table has 10,000 to 11,000 clones, 50% to 65% seen once; the top ten hold approximately 13%. V gene TRBV25-1 combines with J gene TRBJ2-1; tentative D call: TRBD1 (6 bases). Sequencing used peripheral blood mononuclear cells, obtained 100 days after allogeneic stem cell transplant. The receptor was isolated from a female patient in her forties or fifties who had an allogeneic stem cell transplant from an unrelated donor, so the T cells may come from the graft donor. Some clones in this sample may be carry-over from other donors' samples. The CDR3 protein is CASSTTGPEQFF. For the CDR3, the DNA is TGTGCCAGCAGTACCACAGGGCCTGAGCAGTTCTTC.